These T cell receptor beta chains were read from a single sample in a study of identical twins. TCRdb reprocessed the 5' RACE reads with MiXCR, giving one entry per CDR3 protein. The table includes hundreds of thousands of distinct CDR3 sequences, 8.6% detected once. The same sample was also studied in work on yellow fever vaccine responses in identical twins.

Sequenced: PBMCs. The receptor source for this set is a woman aged 18-29 years in good health. Each CDR3 is given without its conserved first and last residue. D genes are given only for firm matches.

v_call	d_call	j_call	cdr3_aa
TRBV28	-	TRBJ2-5	ASRLVGPTGTQY
TRBV7-6	-	TRBJ2-5	ASSSRAAGTLKETQY
TRBV5-1	TRBD1	TRBJ2-7	ASTTGGQGNEQY
TRBV27	TRBD1	TRBJ2-7	ASSLLGTGKEQY
TRBV6-5	-	TRBJ1-6	ASSYGHGSYNSPLH
TRBV12-3/TRBV12-4	-	TRBJ2-2	ASRDQNTGELF
TRBV6-5	-	TRBJ1-1	ASSYTVNTEAF
TRBV20-1	-	TRBJ2-7	SASTEGYEQY
TRBV3-1	-	TRBJ1-6	ASSQERVAPLH
TRBV7-2	TRBD1	TRBJ1-2	ASSLAPRTGGVFYGYT
TRBV20-1	-	TRBJ2-3	SASLLGDTDTQY
TRBV6-1	-	TRBJ2-6	ASRQAGANVLT